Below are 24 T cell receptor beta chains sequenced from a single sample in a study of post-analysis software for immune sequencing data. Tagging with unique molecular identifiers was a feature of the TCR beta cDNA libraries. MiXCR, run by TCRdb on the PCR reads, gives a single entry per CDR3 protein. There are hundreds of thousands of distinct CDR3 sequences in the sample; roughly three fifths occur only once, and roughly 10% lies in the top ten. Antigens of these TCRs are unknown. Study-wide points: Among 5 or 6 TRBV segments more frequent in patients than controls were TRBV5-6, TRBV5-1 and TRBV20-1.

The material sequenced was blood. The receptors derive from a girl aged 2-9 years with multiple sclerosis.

The DNA for the CDR3 is TGCGCCAGCAGCCAAGAGGGTAGGGCTGGAAACACCATATATTTT. It specifies CASSQEGRAGNTIYF. The J gene is TRBJ1-3, the V gene TRBV4-1; no reliable D call. There are 15 residues in the CDR3. Looked up from germline, CDR1 is MGHRA and CDR2 is YSYEKL. V was shortened by 0 bases and J by 2 bases, with 8 bases between the two germline ends.

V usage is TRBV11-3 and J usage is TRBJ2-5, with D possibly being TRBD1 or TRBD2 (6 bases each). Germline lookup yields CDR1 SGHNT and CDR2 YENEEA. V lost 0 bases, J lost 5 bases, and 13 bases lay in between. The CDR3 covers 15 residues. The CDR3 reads CASSLDGGLTETQYF. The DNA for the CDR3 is TGTGCCAGCAGCTTAGACGGGGGCCTAACGGAGACCCAGTACTTC.

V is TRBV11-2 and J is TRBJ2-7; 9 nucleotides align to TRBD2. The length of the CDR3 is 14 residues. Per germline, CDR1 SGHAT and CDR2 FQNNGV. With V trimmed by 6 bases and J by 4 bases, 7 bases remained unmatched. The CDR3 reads CASSQAGGVYEQYF. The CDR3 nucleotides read TGTGCCAGCAGTCAAGCGGGAGGAGTTTACGAGCAGTACTTC.

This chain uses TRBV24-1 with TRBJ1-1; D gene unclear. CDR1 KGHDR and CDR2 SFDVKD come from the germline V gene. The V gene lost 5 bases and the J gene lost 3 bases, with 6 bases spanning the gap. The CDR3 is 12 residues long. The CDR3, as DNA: TGTGCCACCAGTGGTTCCGACACTGAAGCTTTCTTT. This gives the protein CATSGSDTEAFF.

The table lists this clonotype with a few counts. The chain's CDR3 is CSAGQGKETQYF. The CDR3 coding sequence is TGCAGTGCTGGCCAGGGGAAAGAGACCCAGTACTTC. The chain combines TRBV20-1 with TRBJ2-5; possible D gene TRBD1, 6 bases. Germline CDR1 is DFQATT and CDR2 is SNEGSKA (reference sequence). Deletions cut 5 bases from V and 3 bases from J, with 10 bases between. This CDR3 spans 12 amino acids.

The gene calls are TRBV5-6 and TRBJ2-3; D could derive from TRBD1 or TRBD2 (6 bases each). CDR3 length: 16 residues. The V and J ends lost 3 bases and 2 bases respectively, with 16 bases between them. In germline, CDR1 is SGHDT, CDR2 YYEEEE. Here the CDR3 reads CASSWDTGATTDTQYF. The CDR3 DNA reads TGTGCCAGCAGCTGGGATACGGGGGCCACCACAGATACGCAGTATTTT.

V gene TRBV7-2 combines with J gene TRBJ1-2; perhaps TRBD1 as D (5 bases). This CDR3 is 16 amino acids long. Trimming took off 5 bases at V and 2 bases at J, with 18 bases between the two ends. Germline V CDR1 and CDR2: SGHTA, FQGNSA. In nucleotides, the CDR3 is TGTGCCAGCAGCCCCGGAGGGGTAGCTAGGAACTATGGCTACACCTTC. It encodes CASSPGGVARNYGYTF.

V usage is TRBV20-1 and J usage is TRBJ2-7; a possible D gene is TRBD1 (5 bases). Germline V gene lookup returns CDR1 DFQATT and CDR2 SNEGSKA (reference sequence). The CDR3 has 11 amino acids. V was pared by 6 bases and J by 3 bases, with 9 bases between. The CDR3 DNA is TGCAGTGCAGACAGCCTCTACGAGCAGTACTTC. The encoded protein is CSADSLYEQYF.

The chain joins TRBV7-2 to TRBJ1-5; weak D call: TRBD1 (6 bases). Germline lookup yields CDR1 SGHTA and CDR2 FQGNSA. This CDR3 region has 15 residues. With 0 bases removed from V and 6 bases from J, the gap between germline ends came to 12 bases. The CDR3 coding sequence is TGTGCCAGCAGCTTAGCGTTAGGGGGGACTCAGCCCCAGCATTTT. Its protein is CASSLALGGTQPQHF.

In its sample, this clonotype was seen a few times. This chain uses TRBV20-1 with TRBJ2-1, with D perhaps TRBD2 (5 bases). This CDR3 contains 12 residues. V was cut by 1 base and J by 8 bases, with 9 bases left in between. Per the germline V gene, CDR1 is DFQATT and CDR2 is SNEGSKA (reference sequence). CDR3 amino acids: CSARARGYEQFF. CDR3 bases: TGCAGTGCTAGAGCAAGAGGGTATGAGCAGTTCTTC.

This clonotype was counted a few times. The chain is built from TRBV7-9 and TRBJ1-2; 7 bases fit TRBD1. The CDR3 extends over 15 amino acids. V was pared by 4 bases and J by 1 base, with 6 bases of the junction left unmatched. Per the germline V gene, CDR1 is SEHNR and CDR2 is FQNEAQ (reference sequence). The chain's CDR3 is CASSSPGTDNYGYTF. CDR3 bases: TGTGCCAGCAGCTCCCCAGGGACAGATAACTATGGCTACACCTTC.

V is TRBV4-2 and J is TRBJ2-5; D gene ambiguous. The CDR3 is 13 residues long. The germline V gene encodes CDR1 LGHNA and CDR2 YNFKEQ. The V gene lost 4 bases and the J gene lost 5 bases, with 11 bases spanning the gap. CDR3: CASSRPSWETQYF. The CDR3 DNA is TGTGCCAGCAGCCGACCCAGCTGGGAGACCCAGTACTTC.

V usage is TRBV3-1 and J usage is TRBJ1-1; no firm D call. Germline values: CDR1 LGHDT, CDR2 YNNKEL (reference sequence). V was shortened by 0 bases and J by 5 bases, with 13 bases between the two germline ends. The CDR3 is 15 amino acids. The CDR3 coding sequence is TGTGCCAGCAGCCAAGACGGGTCAGTGGGGACTGAAGCTTTCTTT. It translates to CASSQDGSVGTEAFF.

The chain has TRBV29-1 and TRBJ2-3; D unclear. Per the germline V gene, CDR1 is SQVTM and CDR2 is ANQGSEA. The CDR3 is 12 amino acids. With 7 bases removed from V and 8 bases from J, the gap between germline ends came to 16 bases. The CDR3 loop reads CSALDGRVTQYF. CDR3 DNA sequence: TGCAGCGCTCTTGACGGACGTGTTACGCAGTATTTT.

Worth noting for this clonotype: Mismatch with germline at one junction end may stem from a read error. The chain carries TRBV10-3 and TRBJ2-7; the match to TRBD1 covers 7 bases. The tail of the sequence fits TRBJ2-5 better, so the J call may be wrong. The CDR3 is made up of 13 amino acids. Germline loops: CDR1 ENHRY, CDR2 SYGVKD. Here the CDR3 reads CTIGDSGGETQYF. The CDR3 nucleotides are TGTACCATCGGGGACAGCGGCGGCGAGACCCAGTACTTC.

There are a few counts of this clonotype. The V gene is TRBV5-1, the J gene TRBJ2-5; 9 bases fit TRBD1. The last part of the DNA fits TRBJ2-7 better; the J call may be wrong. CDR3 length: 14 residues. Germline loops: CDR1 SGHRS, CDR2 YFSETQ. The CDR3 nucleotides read TGCGCCAGCCGCCACGGGACAGGGAATTACGAGCAGTACTTC. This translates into CASRHGTGNYEQYF.

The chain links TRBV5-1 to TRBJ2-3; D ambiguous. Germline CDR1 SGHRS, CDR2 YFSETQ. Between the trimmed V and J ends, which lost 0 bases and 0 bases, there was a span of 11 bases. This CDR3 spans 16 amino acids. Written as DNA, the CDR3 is TGCGCCAGCAGCTTGGGGGTTGGTGATAGCACAGATACGCAGTATTTT. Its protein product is CASSLGVGDSTDTQYF.

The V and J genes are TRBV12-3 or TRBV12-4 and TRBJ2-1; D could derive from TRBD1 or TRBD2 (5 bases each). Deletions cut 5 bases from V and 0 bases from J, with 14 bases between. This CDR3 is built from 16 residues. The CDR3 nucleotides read TGTGCCAGCAGTCCCGGGACCAGGAGCTCCTACAATGAGCAGTTCTTC. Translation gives CASSPGTRSSYNEQFF.

The CDR3 loop reads CASSLVVQSFSYNEQFF. The CDR3 DNA is TGTGCCAGCAGCTTGGTTGTTCAGTCATTCTCCTACAATGAGCAGTTCTTC. This rearrangement joins TRBV5-6 to TRBJ2-1; no firm D call. V was clipped by 0 bases and J by 0 bases, with 13 bases between them. The germline V gene encodes CDR1 SGHDT and CDR2 YYEEEE. The CDR3 spans 17 residues.

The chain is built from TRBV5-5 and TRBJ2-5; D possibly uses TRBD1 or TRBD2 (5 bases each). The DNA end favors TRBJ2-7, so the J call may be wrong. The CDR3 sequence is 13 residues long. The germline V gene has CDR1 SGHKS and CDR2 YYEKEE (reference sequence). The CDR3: CASSLEGPHEQYF. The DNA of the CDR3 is TGTGCCAGCAGCTTGGAGGGACCCCACGAGCAGTACTTC.

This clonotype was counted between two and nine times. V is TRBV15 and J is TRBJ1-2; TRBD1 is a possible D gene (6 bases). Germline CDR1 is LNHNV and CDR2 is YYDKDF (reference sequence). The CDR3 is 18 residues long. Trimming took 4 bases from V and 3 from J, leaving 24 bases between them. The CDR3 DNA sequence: TGTGCCACCAGCATCTTCCCGAGCACAGTGGGGGGCTACTATGGCTACACCTTC. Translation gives CATSIFPSTVGGYYGYTF.

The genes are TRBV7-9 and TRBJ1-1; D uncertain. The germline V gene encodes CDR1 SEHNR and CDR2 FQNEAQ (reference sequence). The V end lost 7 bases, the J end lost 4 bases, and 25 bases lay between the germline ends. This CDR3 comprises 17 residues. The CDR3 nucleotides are TGTGCCAGCACCCAATGGATCGGTCTCCTCCGGGCCACTGAAGCTTTCTTT. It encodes CASTQWIGLLRATEAFF.

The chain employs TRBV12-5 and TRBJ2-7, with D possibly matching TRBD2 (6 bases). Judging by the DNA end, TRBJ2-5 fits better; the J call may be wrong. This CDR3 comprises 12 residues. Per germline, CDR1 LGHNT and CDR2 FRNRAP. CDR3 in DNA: TGTGCTAGTGGTGTCCCCGGGGGGACCCAGTACTTC. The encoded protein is CASGVPGGTQYF.

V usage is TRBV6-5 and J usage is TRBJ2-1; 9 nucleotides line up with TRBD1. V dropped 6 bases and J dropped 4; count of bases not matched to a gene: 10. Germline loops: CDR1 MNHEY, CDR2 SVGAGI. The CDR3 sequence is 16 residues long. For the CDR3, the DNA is TGTGCCAGCAGAACCCTTACAGGGGGCCGGTACAATGAGCAGTTCTTC. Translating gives CASRTLTGGRYNEQFF.